One and the same sample provided the 10 T cell receptor beta chains below, sequenced in a study of OX40 agonist ivuxolimab in advanced cancers. Using immunoSEQ multiplex PCR, the repertoire was profiled, and TCRdb retains in-frame clones only, with some absent. This repertoire shows around 79,000 clones, about 88% found once; its top ten account for roughly 0.72%. Source: CD4+ or CD8+ T cells sorted from blood, taken in a trial of the OX40 agonist ivuxolimab. The receptors here all came from an adult with an advanced solid tumor such as melanoma, head and neck, liver or kidney cancer.

The chain recombines TRBV19 with TRBJ2-3, with no clear D. The CDR3 is made up of 15 amino acids. Germline values: CDR1 LNHDA, CDR2 SQIVND (reference sequence). Trimming took 5 bases from V and 3 from J, leaving 15 bases between them. The DNA of the CDR3 is TGTGCCAGTAGTCCCGGTGATCGGGCGACAGATACGCAGTATTTT. Its protein product is CASSPGDRATDTQYF.

V usage is TRBV18 and J usage is TRBJ1-1, with D possibly TRBD1 on 6 matching bases. The CDR3 is 15 residues long. Trimming stripped 2 bases from V and 1 base from J, with 11 bases between. Germline loops: CDR1 KGHSH, CDR2 LQKENI. The CDR3 protein is CASSPLGTQNTEAFF. The CDR3 DNA sequence: TGTGCCAGCTCACCATTAGGGACACAGAACACTGAAGCTTTCTTT.

V usage is TRBV7-9 and J usage is TRBJ2-3, with D uncertain. CDR3 length: 14 residues. V shed 0 bases and J shed 2 bases, with 6 bases lying between them. Per the germline V gene, CDR1 is SEHNR and CDR2 is FQNEAQ (reference sequence). Here the CDR3 DNA reads TGTGCCAGCAGCTTAGCGACCCTCACAGATACGCAGTATTTT. It is translated as CASSLATLTDTQYF.

This sequence joins TRBV7-2 and TRBJ2-3, with D perhaps TRBD2 (5 bases). There are 15 residues in the CDR3. Deletions cut 7 bases from V and 3 bases from J, with 17 bases between. Germline V gene sequence: CDR1 SGHTA, CDR2 FQGNSA. The CDR3 DNA sequence: TGTGCCAGCACCACGGACGGATGGAGGACAGATACGCAGTATTTT. Translated, it gives CASTTDGWRTDTQYF.

The chain joins TRBV7-9 to TRBJ1-3; tentatively, D is TRBD1 (6 bases). V lost 8 bases, J lost 0 bases, and 14 bases lay in between. CDR3 size: 15 residues. CDR1 is SEHNR, CDR2 FQNEAQ, per germline (reference sequence). The CDR3: CASASGGLSGNTIYF. The CDR3 DNA is TGTGCCAGCGCGTCGGGGGGCCTCTCTGGAAACACCATATATTTT.

The J gene is TRBJ1-5, the V gene TRBV7-2; D is undetermined. The CDR3 extends over 13 amino acids. CDR1 is SGHTA and CDR2 is FQGNSA in the germline V gene. The germline V and J ends were trimmed by 2 bases and 4 bases, with 6 bases remaining between them. CDR3 amino acids: CASSLRDNQPQHF. The CDR3 bases are TGTGCCAGCAGCTTACGGGATAATCAGCCCCAGCATTTT.

The chain uses TRBV11-3 and TRBJ2-3, with 7 nucleotides matching TRBD2. V trimming: 5 bases; J trimming: 4 bases; junction bases outside the gene matches: 6. Germline assignment: CDR1 SGHNT and CDR2 YENEEA. This CDR3 region has 14 residues. The CDR3 reads CASSPTRGADTQYF. CDR3 sequence (DNA): TGTGCCAGCAGCCCGACCCGGGGGGCAGATACGCAGTATTTT. The full variable domain, completed using reference TRBV11-3 and TRBJ2-3, is EAGVVQSPRYKIIEKKQPVAFWCNPISGHNTLYWYLQNLGQGPELLIRYENEEAVDDSQLPKDRFSAERLKGVDSTLKIQPAELGDSAVYLCASSPTRGADTQYFGPGTRLTVL.

V is TRBV13 and J is TRBJ1-3, with a possible D match to TRBD1 (5 bases). The V end lost 2 bases, the J end lost 4 bases, and 12 bases lay between the germline ends. The CDR3 consists of 15 residues. CDR1 and CDR2 from the germline V gene are PRHDT and FYEKMQ (reference sequence). The CDR3: CASSLYGTGGNTIYF. As DNA, the CDR3 is TGTGCCAGCAGCTTATACGGGACGGGAGGAAACACCATATATTTT.

This chain links TRBV30 with TRBJ1-6; D perhaps matches TRBD1 (6 bases). Trimming shortened V by 0 bases and J by 8 bases, and 11 bases separated the two germline ends. The germline V gene has CDR1 GTSNPN and CDR2 SVGIG (reference sequence). CDR3 length: 14 residues. The CDR3 protein is CAWSVGGTDSPLHF. The CDR3 nucleotides are TGTGCCTGGAGTGTCGGGGGCACTGATTCACCCCTCCACTTT.

The J gene is TRBJ1-1, the V gene TRBV5-4, with D maybe TRBD1 (6 bases). The CDR3 is 15 amino acids. Germline values: CDR1 SGHNT, CDR2 YYREEE (reference sequence). V lost 0 bases, J lost 1 base, and 10 bases lay in between. CDR3 bases: TGTGCCAGCAGCTTGGCGACAGGTACGAACACTGAAGCTTTCTTT. Residues: CASSLATGTNTEAFF.